This TCR beta chain was found in a study of shared clonotypes between healthy human individuals. Overall study: Each donor contributed plates that comprised three CD4 naive, three CD4 memory, two CD8 naive and one CD8 memory.

The table lists this clone with a count of one. Trimming removed 0 bases at V and 2 bases at J, with 15 bases between. This CDR3 has 17 residues. Germline CDR1 reads SGHRS; CDR2 reads YFSETQ. Splitting of each subset's genomic DNA was done evenly across several immunoSEQ plates. Assay used: immunoSEQ multiplex PCR; TCRdb lists only in-frame clones, some missing. Counted here are a few million clones, under 97% occurring once; the ten biggest clones make up roughly 0.13%. Sequences were obtained from naive CD4+ T cells sorted from blood. The subset here: CD45RA+ positively selected. V gene TRBV5-1 combines with J gene TRBJ1-3; D is ambiguous. This TCR was recovered from a man aged 18 to 29 in good health. CDR3 nucleotide sequence: TGCGCCAGCAGCTTGGCCGGAACTACACCCGCTGGAAACACCATATATTTT. Translating gives CASSLAGTTPAGNTIYF.